This T cell receptor (beta chain) was recorded in a study of OX40 agonist ivuxolimab in advanced cancers. For the study in its entirety: Ivuxolimab, which targeted the costimulatory receptor OX40 (CD134), was an agonistic, fully human IgG2 monoclonal antibody. Of the 50 to 55 dose-escalation patients, hepatocellular carcinoma was present in some 19, melanoma in around 15, renal cell carcinoma in 9 and head and neck cancer in 9. Three dose-escalation patients achieved partial responses, one with hepatocellular carcinoma and two with cutaneous melanoma. The paper reports the monotherapy dose-escalation portion (N of about 47 patients) of the phase I ivuxolimab trial. In the dose-escalation cohort, around four fifths of patients were male, and the mean age was approximately 60 years, with a range of about 23 to 85. Patients were allowed to have had prior anti-PD-1, anti-PD-L1 or anti-CTLA-4 therapy, and 40% to 45% of the dose-escalation patients had previously received checkpoint inhibitors. Intravenous ivuxolimab was administered to patients every 2 weeks at six dose levels: 0.01, 0.1, 0.3, 1.5, 3 and 10 mg/kg. The purpose of peripheral TCRbeta sequencing was to test whether ivuxolimab changed TCR sequence diversity and led to clonal T-cell expansion. Overall study results and their limits: In partial responders in the 0.1-3.0 mg/kg groups, normalized peripheral clonal expansion was found to be among the lowest, especially among CD8+ T cells. After ivuxolimab, more expanded clones were found on average in CD8+ T cells than in CD4+ T cells. Which antigens the clonally expanded peripheral T cells were specific for was not determined. At doses of 0.1 to 3.0 mg/kg, clonal expansion of both CD4+ and CD8+ T cells in blood was seen between baseline and week 6. Low levels of normalized T-cell clonal expansion were also seen in some patients who did not respond.

Patients with autoimmune disease history or receiving systemic immunosuppression were excluded from the trial. Peripheral blood for TCR sequencing was collected from all dose cohorts at baseline, on cycle 4 day 1, and on cycle 7 day 1. The samples were taken from a phase I, first-in-human, multicenter, open-label dose-escalation trial of ivuxolimab. The trial enrolled adults with locally advanced or metastatic head and neck squamous cell, hepatocellular, melanoma or renal cell carcinoma. Before TCR sequencing, CD4+ T cells and CD8+ T cells from peripheral blood were sorted into separate populations. Trimming accounts for 5 bases at V and 4 bases at J, while the number of junction bases matched to no gene is 9. Including cysteine and phenylalanine, the CDR3 has 16 amino acids. Only the CDR3 DNA stays, 48 bases, in frame from base 1. CDR1 is given as SGHVS and CDR2 as FQNEAQ, both from the germline V gene.

For sequencing of the TCRbeta CDR3 region, genomic DNA was extracted from the sorted cells. The immunoSEQ Assay was used to sequence the TCRbeta CDR3 regions. Not all clones reach the TCRdb copy of this immuneACCESS table, which keeps in-frame sequences only. Checked studies attribute under half of the gap to unresolved V genes and leave the rest unexplained. The sample records roughly 9,900 clones, roughly 70% of which are singletons. Approximately 30% of the sample is taken by the ten largest. A remark on this clone: Its antigen is not yet known. Base-call qualities are not available, and no considerably larger clone is one nucleotide away.

Rearrangement joined TRBV7-8 to TRBJ1-3; 9 of the junction bases match TRBD1. Sequencing used CD4+ or CD8+ T cells sorted from blood, obtained in a trial of the OX40 agonist ivuxolimab. This receptor was identified in an adult with an advanced solid tumor such as melanoma, head and neck, liver or kidney cancer. The base sequence is TGTGCCAGCAGCCCAAAGTCCGGGACAGGGGGAAACACCATATATTTT. The translation is CASSPKSGTGGNTIYF.